This T cell receptor beta chain is from a study of cytomegalovirus exposure and HLA in healthy donors. Points from the study as a whole: The only immune exposure information that was available was CMV serostatus. In a later analysis, specific HLA alleles were associated with 15,000 to 20,000 TCR beta sequences at a 0.05 false discovery rate.

Germline CDR1 MGHDK, CDR2 SYGVNS. Trimming cost V 6 bases and J 1 base; bases outside gene matches: 9. CDR3 length: 16 amino acids. As for the donors, each was a healthy bone marrow donor. Each donor was nominally healthy when sampled (though unrecorded immune exposures were likely). About this clone itself: No antigen is known for it.

PCR involved 60 Vbeta and 13 Jbeta primers. The data were produced by immunoSEQ multiplex PCR, yet TCRdb's version contains in-frame clones alone and is incomplete. This sample has 90,000 to 150,000 clones, with about three quarters found just once. The sample taken for sequencing was PBMCs. The sequence derives from a woman in her 30s in good health and CMV-seropositive. The chain has TRBV25-1 and TRBJ1-1; the match to TRBD1 covers 9 bases. CDR3 in DNA: TGTGCCAGCAGAACCAACAGGGGGCTCCGGAACACTGAAGCTTTCTTT. Its translation: CASRTNRGLRNTEAFF. Based on the CDR3 plus reference TRBV25-1 and TRBJ1-1, the full variable domain is EADIYQTPRYLVIGTGKKITLECSQTMGHDKMYWYQQDPGMELHLIHYSYGVNSTEKGDLSSESTVSRIRTEHFPLTLESARPSHTSQYLCASRTNRGLRNTEAFFGQGTRLTVV.